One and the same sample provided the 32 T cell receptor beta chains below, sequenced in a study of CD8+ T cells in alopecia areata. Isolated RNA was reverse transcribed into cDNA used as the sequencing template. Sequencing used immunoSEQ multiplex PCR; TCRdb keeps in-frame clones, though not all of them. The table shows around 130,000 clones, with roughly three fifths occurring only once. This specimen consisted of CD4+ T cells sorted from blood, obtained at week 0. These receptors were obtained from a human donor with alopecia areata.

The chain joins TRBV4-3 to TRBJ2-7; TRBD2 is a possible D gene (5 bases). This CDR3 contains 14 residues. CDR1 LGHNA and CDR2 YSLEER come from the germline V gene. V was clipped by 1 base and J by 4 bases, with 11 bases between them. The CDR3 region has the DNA TGCGCCAGCAGCCAAGCCGACTCGGGGTACGAGCAGTACTTC. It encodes CASSQADSGYEQYF.

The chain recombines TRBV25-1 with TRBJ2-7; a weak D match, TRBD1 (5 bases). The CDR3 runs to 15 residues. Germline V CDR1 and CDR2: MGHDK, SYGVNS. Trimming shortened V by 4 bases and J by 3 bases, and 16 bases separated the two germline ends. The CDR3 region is CASSGPRTRNYEQYF. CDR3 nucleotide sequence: TGTGCCAGCAGTGGCCCTAGGACACGAAACTACGAGCAGTACTTC.

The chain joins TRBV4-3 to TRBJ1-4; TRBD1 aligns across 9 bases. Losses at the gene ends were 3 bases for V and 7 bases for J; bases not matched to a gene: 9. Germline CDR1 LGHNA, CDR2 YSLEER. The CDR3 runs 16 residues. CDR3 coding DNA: TGCGCCAGCAGCCACCTAGGACGGACAGGGGTTGAAAAACTGTTTTTT. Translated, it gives CASSHLGRTGVEKLFF.

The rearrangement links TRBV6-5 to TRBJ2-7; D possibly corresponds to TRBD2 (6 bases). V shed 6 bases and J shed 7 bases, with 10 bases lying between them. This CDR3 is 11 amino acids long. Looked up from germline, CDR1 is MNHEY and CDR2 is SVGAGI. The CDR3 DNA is TGTGCCAGCAGCGGCGCGGGGGAGCAGTACTTC. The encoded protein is CASSGAGEQYF.

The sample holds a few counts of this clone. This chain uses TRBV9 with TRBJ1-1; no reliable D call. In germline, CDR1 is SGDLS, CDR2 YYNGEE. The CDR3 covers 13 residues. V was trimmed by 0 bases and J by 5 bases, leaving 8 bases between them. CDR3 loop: CASSVEGGTEAFF. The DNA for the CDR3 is TGTGCCAGCAGCGTAGAGGGAGGAACTGAAGCTTTCTTT. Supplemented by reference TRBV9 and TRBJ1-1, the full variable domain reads DSGVTQTPKHLITATGQRVTLRCSPRSGDLSVYWYQQSLDQGLQFLIQYYNGEERAKGNILERFSAQQFPDLHSELNLSSLELGDSALYFCASSVEGGTEAFFGQGTRLTVV.

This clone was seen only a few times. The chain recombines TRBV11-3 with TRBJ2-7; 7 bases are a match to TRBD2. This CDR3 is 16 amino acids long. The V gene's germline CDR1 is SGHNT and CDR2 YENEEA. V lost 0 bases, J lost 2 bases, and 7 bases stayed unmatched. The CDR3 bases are TGTGCCAGCAGCTTAGATTCGGCTAGCGGACCCTACGAGCAGTACTTC. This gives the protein CASSLDSASGPYEQYF.

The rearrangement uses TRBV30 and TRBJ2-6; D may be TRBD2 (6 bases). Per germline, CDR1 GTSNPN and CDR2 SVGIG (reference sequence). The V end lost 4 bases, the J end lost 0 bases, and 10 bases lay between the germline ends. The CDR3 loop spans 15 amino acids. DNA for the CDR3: TGTGCCTGGACTAGCGATAGCTCTGGGGCCAACGTCCTGACTTTC. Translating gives CAWTSDSSGANVLTF.

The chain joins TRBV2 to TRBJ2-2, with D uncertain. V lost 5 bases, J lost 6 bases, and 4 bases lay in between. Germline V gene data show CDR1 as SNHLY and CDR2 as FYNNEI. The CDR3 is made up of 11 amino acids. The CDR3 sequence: CASSRSGELFF. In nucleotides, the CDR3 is TGTGCCAGCAGTCGGTCCGGGGAGCTGTTTTTT.

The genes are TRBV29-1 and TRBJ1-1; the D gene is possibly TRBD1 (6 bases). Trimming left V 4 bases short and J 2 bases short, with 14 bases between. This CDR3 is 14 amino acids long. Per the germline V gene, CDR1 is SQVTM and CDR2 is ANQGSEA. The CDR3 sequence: CSVVDRSSNTEAFF. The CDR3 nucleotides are TGCAGCGTTGTGGACAGATCATCCAACACTGAAGCTTTCTTT.

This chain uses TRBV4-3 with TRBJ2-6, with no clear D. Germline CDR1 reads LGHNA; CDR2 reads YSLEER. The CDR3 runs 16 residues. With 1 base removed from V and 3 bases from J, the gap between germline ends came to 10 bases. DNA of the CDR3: TGCGCCAGCAGCCAAGTCGTAGGATTTGGGGCCAACGTCCTGACTTTC. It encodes CASSQVVGFGANVLTF.

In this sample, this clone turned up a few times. The CDR3 nucleotides read TGTGCCAGCAGTGCCAGGGGGCGGGAGACCCAGTACTTC. Residues: CASSARGRETQYF. The chain links TRBV2 to TRBJ2-5; 8 bases are shared with TRBD1. Germline V gene sequence: CDR1 SNHLY, CDR2 FYNNEI. The CDR3 length is 13 residues. The trim removed 4 bases at V and 5 bases at J, leaving 3 bases unmatched.

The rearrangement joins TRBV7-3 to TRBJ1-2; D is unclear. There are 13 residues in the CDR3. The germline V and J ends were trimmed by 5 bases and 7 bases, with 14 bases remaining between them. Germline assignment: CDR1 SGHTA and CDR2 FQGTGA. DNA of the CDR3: TGTGCCAGCAGCCAGAATCCAGGTGGTGGCTACACCTTC. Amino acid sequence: CASSQNPGGGYTF. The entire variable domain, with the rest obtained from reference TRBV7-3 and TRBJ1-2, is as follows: GAGVSQTPSNKVTEKGKYVELRCDPISGHTALYWYRQSLGQGPEFLIYFQGTGAADDSGLPNDRFFAVRPEGSVSTLKIQRTERGDSAVYLCASSQNPGGGYTFGSGTRLTVV.

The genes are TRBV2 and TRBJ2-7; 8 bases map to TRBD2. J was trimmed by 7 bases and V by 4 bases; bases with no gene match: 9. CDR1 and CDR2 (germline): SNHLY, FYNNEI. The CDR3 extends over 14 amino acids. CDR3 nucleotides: TGTGCCAGCAGTGTCGAGACTAGCGAAGGAGAGCAGTACTTC. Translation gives CASSVETSEGEQYF.

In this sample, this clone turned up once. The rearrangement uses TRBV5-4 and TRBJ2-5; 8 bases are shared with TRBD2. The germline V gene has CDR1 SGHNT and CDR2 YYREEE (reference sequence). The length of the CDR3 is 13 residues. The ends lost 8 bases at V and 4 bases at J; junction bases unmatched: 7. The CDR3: CASHSGSGETQYF. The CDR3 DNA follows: TGTGCCAGTCACAGCGGGAGTGGAGAGACCCAGTACTTC.

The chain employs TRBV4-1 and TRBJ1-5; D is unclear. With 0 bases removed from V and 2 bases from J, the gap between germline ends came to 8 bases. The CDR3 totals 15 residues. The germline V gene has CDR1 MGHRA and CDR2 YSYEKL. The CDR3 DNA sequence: TGCGCCAGCAGCCAAGAGGGGTCGGGCAATCAGCCCCAGCATTTT. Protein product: CASSQEGSGNQPQHF.

The CDR3 region is CASSLAGRDTEAFF. As DNA, the CDR3 is TGTGCCAGCAGCTTAGCGGGGAGGGACACTGAAGCTTTCTTT. The chain links TRBV11-2 to TRBJ1-1; D gene ambiguous. Germline V CDR1 and CDR2: SGHAT, FQNNGV. This CDR3 region has 14 residues. V was pared by 1 base and J by 3 bases, with 9 bases between.

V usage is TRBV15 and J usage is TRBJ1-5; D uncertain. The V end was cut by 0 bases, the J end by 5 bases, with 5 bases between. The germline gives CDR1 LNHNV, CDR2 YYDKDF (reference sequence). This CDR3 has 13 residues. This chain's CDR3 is CATSRDQYQPQHF. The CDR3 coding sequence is TGTGCCACCAGCAGAGACCAATATCAGCCCCAGCATTTT.

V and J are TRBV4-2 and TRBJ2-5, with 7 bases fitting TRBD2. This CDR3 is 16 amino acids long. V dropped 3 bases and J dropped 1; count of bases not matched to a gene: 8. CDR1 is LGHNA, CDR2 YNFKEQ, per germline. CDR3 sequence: CASSHGSSSGQETQYF. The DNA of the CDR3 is TGTGCCAGCAGCCACGGATCCTCTAGCGGCCAAGAGACCCAGTACTTC.

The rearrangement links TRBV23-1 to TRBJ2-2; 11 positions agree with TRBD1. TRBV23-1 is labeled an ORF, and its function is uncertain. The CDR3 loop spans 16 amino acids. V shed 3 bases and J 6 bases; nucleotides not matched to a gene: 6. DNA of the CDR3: TGCGCCAGCAGTCAGGGGTGGACAGGGGGCCCCGGGGAGCTGTTTTTT. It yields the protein CASSQGWTGGPGELFF.

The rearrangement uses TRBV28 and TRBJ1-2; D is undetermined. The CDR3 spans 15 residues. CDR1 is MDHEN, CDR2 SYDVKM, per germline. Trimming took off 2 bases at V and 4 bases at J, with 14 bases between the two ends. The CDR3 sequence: CASSLRREYSYGYTF. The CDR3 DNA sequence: TGTGCCAGCAGTTTACGGAGGGAATACTCCTATGGCTACACCTTC.

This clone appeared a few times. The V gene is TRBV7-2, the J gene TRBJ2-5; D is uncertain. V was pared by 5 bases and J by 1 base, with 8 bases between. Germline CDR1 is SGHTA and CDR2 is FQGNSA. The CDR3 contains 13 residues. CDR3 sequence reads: CASSESFQETQYF. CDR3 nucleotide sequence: TGTGCCAGCAGCGAGTCCTTCCAAGAGACCCAGTACTTC.

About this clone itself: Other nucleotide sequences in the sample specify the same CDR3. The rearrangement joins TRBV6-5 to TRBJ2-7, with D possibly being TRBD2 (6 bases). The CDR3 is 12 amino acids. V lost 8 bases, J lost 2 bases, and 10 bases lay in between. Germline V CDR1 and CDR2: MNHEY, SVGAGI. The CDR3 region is CASRGGTYEQYF. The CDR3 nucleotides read TGTGCCAGCCGAGGAGGGACCTACGAGCAGTACTTC.

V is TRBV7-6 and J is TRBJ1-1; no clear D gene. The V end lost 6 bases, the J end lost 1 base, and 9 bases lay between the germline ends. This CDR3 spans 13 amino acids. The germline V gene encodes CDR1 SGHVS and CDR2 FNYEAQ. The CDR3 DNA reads TGTGCCAGCAGGGGGTTAACGAACACTGAAGCTTTCTTT. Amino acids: CASRGLTNTEAFF.

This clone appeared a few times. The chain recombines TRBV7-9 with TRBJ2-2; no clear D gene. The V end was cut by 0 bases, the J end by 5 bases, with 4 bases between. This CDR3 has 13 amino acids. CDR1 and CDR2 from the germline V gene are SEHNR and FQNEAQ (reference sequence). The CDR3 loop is CASSLASTGELFF. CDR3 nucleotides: TGTGCCAGCAGCTTAGCCTCTACCGGGGAGCTGTTTTTT.

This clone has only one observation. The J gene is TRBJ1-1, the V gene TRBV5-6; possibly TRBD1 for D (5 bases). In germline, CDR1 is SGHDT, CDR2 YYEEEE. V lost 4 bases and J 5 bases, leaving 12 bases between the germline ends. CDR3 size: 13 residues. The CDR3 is CASSIGARTEAFF. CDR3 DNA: TGTGCCAGCAGCATCGGGGCGCGAACTGAAGCTTTCTTT.

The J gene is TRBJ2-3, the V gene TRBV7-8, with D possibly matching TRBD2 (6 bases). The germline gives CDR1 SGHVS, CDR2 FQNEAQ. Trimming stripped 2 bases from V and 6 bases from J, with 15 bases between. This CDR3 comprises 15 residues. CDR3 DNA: TGTGCCAGCAGCTTAAAAGAGAGTGGGGGGGATACGCAGTATTTT. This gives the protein CASSLKESGGDTQYF.

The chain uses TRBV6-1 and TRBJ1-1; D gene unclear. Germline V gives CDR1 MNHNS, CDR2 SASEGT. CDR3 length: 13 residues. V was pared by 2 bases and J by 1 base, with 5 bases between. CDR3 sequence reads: CASSEQANTEAFF. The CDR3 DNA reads TGTGCCAGCAGTGAACAGGCGAACACTGAAGCTTTCTTT.

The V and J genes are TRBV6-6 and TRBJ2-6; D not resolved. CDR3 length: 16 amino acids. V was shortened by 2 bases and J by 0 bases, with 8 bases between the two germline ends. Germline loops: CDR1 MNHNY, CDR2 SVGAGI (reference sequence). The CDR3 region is CASSYGVLSGANVLTF. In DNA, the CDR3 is TGTGCCAGCAGTTACGGCGTACTCTCTGGGGCCAACGTCCTGACTTTC.

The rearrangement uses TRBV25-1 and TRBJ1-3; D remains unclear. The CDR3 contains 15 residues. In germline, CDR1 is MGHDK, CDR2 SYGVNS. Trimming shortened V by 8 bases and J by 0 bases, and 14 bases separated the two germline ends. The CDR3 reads CASGGSRGSGNTIYF. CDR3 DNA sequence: TGTGCCAGCGGAGGCTCGAGAGGCTCTGGAAACACCATATATTTT.

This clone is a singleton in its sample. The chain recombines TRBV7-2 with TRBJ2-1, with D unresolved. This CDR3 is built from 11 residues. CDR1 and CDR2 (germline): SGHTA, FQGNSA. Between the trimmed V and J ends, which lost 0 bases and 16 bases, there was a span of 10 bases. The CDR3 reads CASSLAWAKFF. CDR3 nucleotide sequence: TGTGCCAGCAGCTTAGCGTGGGCTAAATTCTTC.

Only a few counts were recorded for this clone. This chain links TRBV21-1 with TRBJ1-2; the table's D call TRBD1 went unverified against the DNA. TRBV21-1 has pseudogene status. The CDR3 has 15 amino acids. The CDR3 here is CASSKGPLGRGGYTF. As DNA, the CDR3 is TGTGCCAGCAGCAAAGGACCCTTGGGGCGCGGTGGCTACACCTTC.

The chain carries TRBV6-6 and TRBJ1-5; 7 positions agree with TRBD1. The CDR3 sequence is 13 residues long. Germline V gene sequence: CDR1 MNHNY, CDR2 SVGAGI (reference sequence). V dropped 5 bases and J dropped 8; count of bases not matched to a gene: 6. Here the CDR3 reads CASSLRGNEPQHF. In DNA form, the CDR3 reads TGTGCCAGCAGTCTCAGGGGGAATGAGCCCCAGCATTTT.